The 28 T cell receptor beta chains below all came from one sample that was sequenced in a study of cytomegalovirus exposure and HLA in healthy donors. Amplification used 60 Vbeta primers and 13 Jbeta primers. The data were produced by immunoSEQ multiplex PCR, yet TCRdb's version contains in-frame clones alone and is incomplete. The repertoire holds about 160,000 clones, with less than 85% as singletons. Sequencing input: PBMCs. Receptors were obtained from a man in his fifties or sixties in good health and CMV-seropositive.

The chain joins TRBV7-9 to TRBJ2-7; a possible D gene is TRBD1 (6 bases). CDR1 SEHNR and CDR2 FQNEAQ come from the germline V gene (reference sequence). Trimming took off 3 bases at V and 7 bases at J, with 10 bases between the two ends. The CDR3 totals 12 residues. The CDR3 nucleotides read TGTGCCAGCAGCTTCCCTCAGGGGGAGCAGTACTTC. This gives the protein CASSFPQGEQYF.

The chain recombines TRBV30 with TRBJ1-1, with no clear D. Trimming took 3 bases from V and 5 from J, leaving 16 bases between them. The germline V gene encodes CDR1 GTSNPN and CDR2 SVGIG (reference sequence). The CDR3 runs 14 residues. The CDR3 spells CAWSLQGTGTEAFF. The CDR3 bases are TGTGCCTGGAGCCTACAAGGCACGGGTACTGAAGCTTTCTTT.

The genes are TRBV2 and TRBJ2-1; D may be TRBD2 (5 bases). CDR1 and CDR2 from the germline V gene are SNHLY and FYNNEI. The CDR3 has 15 amino acids. The V end was cut by 1 base, the J end by 3 bases, with 10 bases between. Here the CDR3 reads CASSEGPTSYNEQFF. In DNA, the CDR3 is TGTGCCAGCAGTGAAGGGCCTACTAGCTACAATGAGCAGTTCTTC.

The gene calls are TRBV6-6 and TRBJ2-3; TRBD2 aligns across 13 bases. Germline CDR1 is MNHNY and CDR2 is SVGAGI (reference sequence). J gave up 3 bases and V 5 bases, and 5 bases lay outside the gene matches. The CDR3 extends over 16 amino acids. The CDR3, as DNA: TGTGCCAGCAGTCCCGGGACTAGCGGGGTTACAGATACGCAGTATTTT. This translates into CASSPGTSGVTDTQYF.

V gene TRBV5-1 combines with J gene TRBJ2-1; 9 nucleotides agree with TRBD2. The CDR3 covers 15 residues. The germline V gene encodes CDR1 SGHRS and CDR2 YFSETQ. V was pared by 2 bases and J by 9 bases, with 9 bases of the junction left unmatched. In DNA form, the CDR3 reads TGCGCCAGCAGCTTTGGTAGCGGGAGTGGGGCTGAGCAGTTCTTC. Its protein is CASSFGSGSGAEQFF.

This clone appeared a few times. J is TRBJ1-5 and V is TRBV5-4; a possible D gene is TRBD1 (5 bases). Trimming removed 1 base at V and 3 bases at J, with 8 bases between. This CDR3 is 14 amino acids long. Germline CDR1 SGHNT, CDR2 YYREEE (reference sequence). In nucleotides, the CDR3 is TGTGCCAGCAGCTTGAGGGGCACCAATCAGCCCCAGCATTTT. Translated: CASSLRGTNQPQHF.

This clone appeared a single time. This chain links TRBV7-6 with TRBJ1-1; D unresolved. The V and J ends lost 0 bases and 10 bases respectively, with 12 bases between them. This CDR3 has 13 amino acids. In germline, CDR1 is SGHVS, CDR2 FNYEAQ. The CDR3 DNA follows: TGTGCCAGCAGCTTAGCTGCGGGGTCCACAGCTTTCTTT. Its protein product is CASSLAAGSTAFF.

The genes are TRBV5-1 and TRBJ2-7; 7 nucleotides agree with TRBD1. In germline, CDR1 is SGHRS, CDR2 YFSETQ. After removal of 5 bases from V and 1 base from J, the junction contained 12 bases not matched to a gene. The CDR3 runs 16 residues. The CDR3, as DNA: TGCGCCAGCAGGCGGAACGACAGGGTTGAGTCCTACGAGCAGTACTTC. Translated, it gives CASRRNDRVESYEQYF.

J is TRBJ1-6 and V is TRBV5-5, with TRBD1 matching 10 bases. The junction had 4 bases not matched to a gene; V was cut back by 2 bases and J by 2 bases. This CDR3 comprises 17 residues. From germline, CDR1 is SGHKS and CDR2 YYEKEE (reference sequence). The CDR3 nucleotides are TGTGCCAGCAGCTTAAGACAGGGGGCCACCTATAATTCACCCCTCCACTTT. This sequence encodes CASSLRQGATYNSPLHF. Drawing the rest from reference TRBV5-5 and TRBJ1-6, the complete variable domain is DAGVTQSPTHLIKTRGQQVTLRCSPISGHKSVSWYQQVLGQGPQFIFQYYEKEERGRGNFPDRFSARQFPNYSSELNVNALLLGDSALYLCASSLRQGATYNSPLHFGNGTRLTVT.

The V call is TRBV14, the J call TRBJ2-3; 7 nucleotides agree with TRBD2. After removal of 4 bases from V and 2 bases from J, the junction contained 9 bases not matched to a gene. This CDR3 region has 16 residues. Germline CDR1 is SGHDN and CDR2 is FVKESK. The CDR3 here is CASSPLPSGVTDTQYF. As DNA, the CDR3 is TGTGCCAGCAGCCCCCTTCCTAGCGGAGTCACAGATACGCAGTATTTT.

This clone has more than one count but fewer than ten. V is TRBV19 and J is TRBJ2-7; possible D gene TRBD2, 6 bases. Germline V gives CDR1 LNHDA, CDR2 SQIVND (reference sequence). V gave up 5 bases and J gave up 0 bases, with 20 bases separating them. This CDR3 region has 17 residues. This CDR3 reads CASSALPGQRASYEQYF. For the CDR3, the DNA is TGTGCCAGTAGTGCCCTTCCCGGCCAGCGGGCCTCCTACGAGCAGTACTTC.

V is TRBV9 and J is TRBJ2-3, with 11 bases identical to TRBD1. The germline V gene has CDR1 SGDLS and CDR2 YYNGEE. The CDR3 length is 16 residues. V lost 3 bases and J lost 0; bases outside the gene matches: 3. The CDR3 spells CASSGTGGPSTDTQYF. Here the CDR3 DNA reads TGTGCCAGCAGCGGGACAGGGGGCCCAAGCACAGATACGCAGTATTTT.

The chain is built from TRBV19 and TRBJ1-1; possible D gene TRBD1, 5 bases. The CDR3 contains 15 residues. The germline V gene encodes CDR1 LNHDA and CDR2 SQIVND (reference sequence). V dropped 2 bases and J dropped 1 base, with 11 bases sitting between them. CDR3 protein: CASSISVGQNTEAFF. CDR3 bases: TGTGCCAGTAGTATATCCGTCGGACAGAACACTGAAGCTTTCTTT.

V gene TRBV6-1 combines with J gene TRBJ2-7, with D tentatively TRBD1 (6 bases). Looked up from germline, CDR1 is MNHNS and CDR2 is SASEGT. The CDR3 length is 14 residues. Deletions cut 7 bases from V and 5 bases from J, with 18 bases between. CDR3 loop: CASKDLSRGHEQYF. CDR3 sequence (DNA): TGTGCCAGCAAGGACCTAAGCAGGGGTCACGAGCAGTACTTC.

V gene TRBV14 combines with J gene TRBJ1-3; D is uncertain. Germline CDR1 reads SGHDN; CDR2 reads FVKESK. CDR3 size: 14 residues. V was shortened by 1 base and J by 0 bases, with 4 bases between the two germline ends. The CDR3 sequence is CASSQGHSGNTIYF. Here the CDR3 DNA reads TGTGCCAGCAGCCAAGGGCACTCTGGAAACACCATATATTTT.

This clone has a single count. The CDR3 spells CASSRLQPPNEKLFF. DNA of the CDR3: TGTGCCAGCAGCCGACTACAGCCGCCTAATGAAAAACTGTTTTTT. The rearrangement links TRBV7-9 to TRBJ1-4; the D is unclear. This CDR3 comprises 15 residues. Trimming pared 5 bases from V and 3 bases from J, leaving 13 bases between. Germline-derived CDR1 and CDR2 are SEHNR and FQNEAQ (reference sequence).

The rearrangement joins TRBV7-9 to TRBJ2-5; perhaps TRBD1 as D (7 bases). Per the germline V gene, CDR1 is SEHNR and CDR2 is FQNEAQ (reference sequence). There are 15 residues in the CDR3. V dropped 5 bases and J dropped 3 bases, with 16 bases sitting between them. The CDR3 DNA follows: TGTGCCAGCAGCCAATCCTCAGGGGGGAAAGAGACCCAGTACTTC. Translation gives CASSQSSGGKETQYF.

J is TRBJ2-1 and V is TRBV9, with TRBD2 matching over 7 bases. J gave up 2 bases and V 0 bases, and 2 bases lay outside the gene matches. This CDR3 is built from 15 residues. Per the germline V gene, CDR1 is SGDLS and CDR2 is YYNGEE. DNA for the CDR3: TGTGCCAGCAGCGTAGGCGGGAGTGCCTACAATGAGCAGTTCTTC. Translated: CASSVGGSAYNEQFF.

The chain employs TRBV29-1 and TRBJ2-1, with D possibly matching TRBD1 (5 bases). CDR1 is SQVTM, CDR2 ANQGSEA, per germline. The V end lost 4 bases, the J end lost 6 bases, and 16 bases lay between the germline ends. The CDR3 runs 14 residues. The CDR3, as DNA: TGCAGCGTTGGCCCCCGGGCCCAGGGCAATGAGCAGTTCTTC. It encodes CSVGPRAQGNEQFF.

This chain connects TRBV30 to TRBJ2-7, with TRBD2 identical over 9 bases. Germline CDR1 is GTSNPN and CDR2 is SVGIG (reference sequence). CDR3 length: 14 amino acids. The V gene end was trimmed by 5 bases and the J gene end by 5 bases; junction bases not matched to a gene: 10. The CDR3 here is CAWSRGLATDEQYF. Written as DNA, the CDR3 is TGTGCCTGGTCCCGAGGACTAGCGACCGACGAGCAGTACTTC.

The chain has TRBV4-2 and TRBJ1-2; D is unclear. V lost 4 bases, J lost 4 bases, and 13 bases lay in between. The CDR3 runs 14 residues. Looked up from germline, CDR1 is LGHNA and CDR2 is YNFKEQ. The CDR3 DNA follows: TGTGCCAGCAGCCCCGGAACAGTCGGCTATGGCTACACCTTC. This translates into CASSPGTVGYGYTF.

This clone was detected only a few times. This chain joins TRBV6-4 and TRBJ2-6, with D hard to call. The germline CDR1 and CDR2 sequences are MRHNA and SNTAGT. This CDR3 is built from 16 residues. Trimming took off 0 bases at V and 3 bases at J, with 9 bases between the two ends. Written as DNA, the CDR3 is TGTGCCAGCAGTGACTCGGCTAGAGGTGGGGCCAACGTCCTGACTTTC. Amino acids: CASSDSARGGANVLTF.

This clone was found a few times. This sequence joins TRBV18 and TRBJ1-6; 7 bases fit TRBD1. Germline V lookup: CDR1 KGHSH, CDR2 LQKENI. The trim removed 3 bases at V and 8 bases at J, leaving 4 bases unmatched. The length of the CDR3 is 14 residues. The CDR3 spells CASSPVTGDSPLHF. The DNA for the CDR3 is TGTGCCAGCTCACCGGTTACAGGGGATTCACCCCTCCACTTT.

The V call is TRBV5-1, the J call TRBJ1-4, with 12 positions matching TRBD1. The germline gives CDR1 SGHRS, CDR2 YFSETQ. The ends lost 0 bases at V and 7 bases at J; junction bases unmatched: 4. The CDR3 runs 16 residues. This CDR3 is CASSLAGTGGVEKLFF. The CDR3 region has the DNA TGCGCCAGCAGCTTGGCCGGGACAGGGGGCGTTGAAAAACTGTTTTTT.

The rearrangement uses TRBV29-1 and TRBJ1-2; D remains ambiguous. The CDR3 is made up of 12 amino acids. CDR1 and CDR2 (germline): SQVTM, ANQGSEA. V was pared by 1 base and J by 3 bases, with 6 bases between. CDR3 sequence reads: CSVEGRDYGYTF. CDR3 nucleotide sequence: TGCAGCGTTGAAGGCCGGGACTATGGCTACACCTTC.

This clone was seen a single time. This chain joins TRBV5-6 and TRBJ2-3; 10 bases line up with TRBD2. The length of the CDR3 is 15 residues. In germline, CDR1 is SGHDT, CDR2 YYEEEE. V trimming: 6 bases; J trimming: 3 bases; junction bases outside the gene matches: 7. The CDR3 DNA reads as TGTGCCAGCACCTTTCTAGCGGGAGCGACAGATACGCAGTATTTT. Translation: CASTFLAGATDTQYF.

This clone was found a few times. The chain combines TRBV5-4 with TRBJ2-1; a possible D gene is TRBD1 (5 bases). Germline CDR1 is SGHNT and CDR2 is YYREEE (reference sequence). This CDR3 has 14 residues. Deletions cut 3 bases from V and 7 bases from J, with 14 bases between. The CDR3 nucleotides read TGTGCCAGCAGCTCCTTTGTCAGGGCTAATGAGCAGTTCTTC. Encoded protein: CASSSFVRANEQFF.

The rearrangement uses TRBV18 and TRBJ2-2; D might be TRBD1 (6 bases). This CDR3 has 15 residues. Germline-derived CDR1 and CDR2 are KGHSH and LQKENI. V was shortened by 4 bases and J by 4 bases, with 13 bases between the two germline ends. The CDR3 protein is CASSQDSQPTGELFF. The CDR3 nucleotides read TGTGCCAGCTCACAGGACAGCCAGCCCACCGGGGAGCTGTTTTTT. Drawing the rest from reference TRBV18 and TRBJ2-2, the complete variable domain is NAGVMQNPRHLVRRRGQEARLRCSPMKGHSHVYWYRQLPEEGLKFMVYLQKENIIDESGMPKERFSAEFPKEGPSILRIQQVVRGDSAAYFCASSQDSQPTGELFFGEGSRLTVL.